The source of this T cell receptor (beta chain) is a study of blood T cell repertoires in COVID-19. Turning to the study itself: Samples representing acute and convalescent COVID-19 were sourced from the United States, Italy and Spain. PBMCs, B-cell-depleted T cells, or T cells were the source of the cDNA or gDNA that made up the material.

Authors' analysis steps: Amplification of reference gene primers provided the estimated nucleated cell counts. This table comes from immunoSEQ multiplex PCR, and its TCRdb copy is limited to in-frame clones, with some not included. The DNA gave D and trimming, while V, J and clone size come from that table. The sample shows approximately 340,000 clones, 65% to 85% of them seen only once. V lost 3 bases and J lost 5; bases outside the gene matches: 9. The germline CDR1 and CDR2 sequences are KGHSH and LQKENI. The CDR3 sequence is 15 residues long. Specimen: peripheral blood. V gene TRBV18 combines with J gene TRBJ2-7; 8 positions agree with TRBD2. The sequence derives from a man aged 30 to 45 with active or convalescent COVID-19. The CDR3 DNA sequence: TGTGCCAGCTCACCGGAAAGTGGACTAGCAGACGAGCAGTACTTC. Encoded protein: CASSPESGLADEQYF.